This T cell receptor (beta chain) was sequenced for a study of Graves' ophthalmopathy and Graves' hyperthyroidism. This clonotype was seen at least ten times. Germline assignment: CDR1 SGHDN and CDR2 FVKESK. The CDR3 contains 16 residues. Trimming took off 1 base at V and 0 bases at J, with 9 bases between the two ends. Beta-chain TCR CDR3 regions were amplified from RNA transcripts. RT-PCR was first run with HTBI primers, then multiplex PCR in a second round. TCRdb passed the multiplex PCR reads through MiXCR, listing each CDR3 protein once. The sample yields under 350,000 distinct CDR3 sequences, roughly a sixth seen once. PBMCs were isolated from a roughly 9.6 ml sample of fresh peripheral blood.

The sequencing sample was made of peripheral blood. This sequence originates from an adult man with Graves' ophthalmopathy. The V gene is TRBV14, the J gene TRBJ2-2; no firm D call. CDR3 sequence: CASSQAGYTNTGELFF. DNA for the CDR3: TGTGCCAGCAGCCAAGCGGGCTACACGAACACCGGGGAGCTGTTTTTT.